This passage covers 28 T cell receptor beta chains from one sample sequenced in a study of blood T cell repertoires in COVID-19 (dated by TCRdb to the early 2020s). Libraries were made using the immunoSEQ multiplex PCR assay. Here the immuneACCESS table is served through TCRdb, limited to in-frame sequences with V and J called. Missing clones are a known gap in these copies; in checked studies unresolved V genes cover under half, and the rest lacks a known reason. This sample is represented by 200,000 or so clones; about 80% of them were singletons. The biggest ten clones account for around 1.8% of the sample. The sequencing sample was made of PBMCs or T cells enriched from blood (not recorded which). Every receptor here comes from a man aged 55 to 70 who had recovered from COVID-19.

The chain combines TRBV6-4 with TRBJ2-3, with a weak D call TRBD1 (6 bases). The ends were cut back, 3 bases at V and 5 bases at J, with 9 bases in the middle. The germline V gene encodes CDR1 MRHNA and CDR2 SNTAGT. CDR3 length equals 13 residues. CDR3 residues: CASSETGLDTQYF. The CDR3 nucleotides read TGTGCCAGCAGTGAAACAGGGTTAGATACGCAGTATTTT.

V usage is TRBV5-4 and J usage is TRBJ2-3; TRBD2 matches at 9 bases. CDR1 is SGHNT and CDR2 is YYREEE in the germline V gene (reference sequence). This CDR3 is built from 16 residues. V gave up 4 bases and J gave up 1 base; unmatched junction bases: 7. DNA of the CDR3: TGTGCCAGCAGCCCGGGACTAGCAGAGGGCACAGATACGCAGTATTTT. Its protein is CASSPGLAEGTDTQYF.

The chain combines TRBV3-1 (or the pseudogene TRBV3-2) with TRBJ2-7, with 7 bases lining up with TRBD2. The CDR3 totals 15 residues. Germline V lookup: CDR1 LGHDT, CDR2 YNNKEL (reference sequence). Germline trimming cut 4 bases from V and 6 bases from J; bases unmatched to any gene: 12. The CDR3 here is CASSPAPGLTREQYF. The CDR3 DNA reads as TGTGCCAGCAGCCCCGCCCCGGGACTAACGCGCGAGCAGTACTTC.

This clone occurred a few times. CDR3 in amino acids: CASSVSTSAGELFF. DNA for the CDR3: TGTGCCAGCAGCGTCTCTACTAGCGCCGGGGAGCTGTTTTTT. The V and J genes are TRBV7-3 and TRBJ2-2; 7 bases line up with TRBD2. Trimming at V came to 5 bases and at J to 6 bases, leaving 6 bases not matched to a gene. Looked up from germline, CDR1 is SGHTA and CDR2 is FQGTGA. CDR3 size: 14 residues.

The chain employs TRBV7-6 and TRBJ1-4; the D gene is possibly TRBD1 (6 bases). Trimming took 5 bases from V and 1 from J, leaving 11 bases between them. This CDR3 contains 15 residues. Per the germline V gene, CDR1 is SGHVS and CDR2 is FNYEAQ. The chain's CDR3 is CASSAEGGTNEKLFF. The CDR3 DNA reads TGTGCCAGCAGCGCTGAAGGGGGAACTAATGAAAAACTGTTTTTT.

Notes on this clone: Other DNA sequences in the same sample also yield this CDR3. The chain combines TRBV27 with TRBJ2-1; TRBD2 might be the D (5 bases). The V gene's germline CDR1 is MNHEY and CDR2 SMNVEV (reference sequence). With 2 bases removed from V and 7 bases from J, the gap between germline ends came to 6 bases. CDR3 length: 12 amino acids. The CDR3 here is CASSLRGNEQFF. CDR3 bases: TGTGCCAGCAGTTTACGAGGGAATGAGCAGTTCTTC.

This clone was seen more than once but under ten times. The rearrangement links TRBV3-1 (or the pseudogene TRBV3-2) to TRBJ1-6, with 11 bases lining up with TRBD1. The length of the CDR3 is 15 residues. The junction had 4 bases not matched to a gene; V was cut back by 4 bases and J by 8 bases. Germline CDR1 LGHDT, CDR2 YNNKEL (reference sequence). The CDR3 nucleotides read TGTGCCAGCAGCCGTGGGACAGGGGGTCATTCACCCCTCCACTTT. It is translated as CASSRGTGGHSPLHF.

This clone was found a few times. The V gene is TRBV4-3, the J gene TRBJ1-5; possible D gene TRBD1, 6 bases. CDR1 and CDR2 (germline): LGHNA, YSLEER. The germline V and J ends were trimmed by 5 bases and 6 bases, with 17 bases remaining between them. This CDR3 has 15 residues. The CDR3 DNA reads as TGCGCCAGCAGCTTGGCCCTAGGGGGGGGTCAGCCCCAGCATTTT. Its protein is CASSLALGGGQPQHF.

This clone has a single count. The chain uses TRBV5-5 and TRBJ1-1, with 8 nucleotides matching TRBD1. J gave up 7 bases and V 1 base, and 6 bases lay outside the gene matches. This CDR3 contains 14 residues. Germline V gives CDR1 SGHKS, CDR2 YYEKEE (reference sequence). Here the CDR3 reads CASSLTGGRGEAFF. Here the CDR3 DNA reads TGTGCCAGCAGCTTGACAGGGGGTCGGGGTGAAGCTTTCTTT.

The gene calls are TRBV27 and TRBJ1-5; 8 bases map to TRBD1. The CDR3 sequence is 13 residues long. Germline V gene sequence: CDR1 MNHEY, CDR2 SMNVEV (reference sequence). The junction had 4 bases not matched to a gene; V was cut back by 9 bases and J by 3 bases. CDR3 coding DNA: TGTGCCAGTACGACAGGGGCCAATCAGCCCCAGCATTTT. This sequence encodes CASTTGANQPQHF.

The V call is TRBV6-2 or TRBV6-3, the J call TRBJ2-3, with 9 nucleotides matching TRBD2. This CDR3 comprises 18 residues. Unmatched junction bases numbered 16, after V lost 5 bases and J lost 4 bases. CDR1 is MNHEY and CDR2 is SVGEGT in the germline V gene. The CDR3 nucleotides read TGTGCCAGCAGTCCGAATATTGTCGGACTAGCGTCCTCAGATACGCAGTATTTT. Protein sequence: CASSPNIVGLASSDTQYF.

In its sample, this clone was seen once. The chain couples TRBV5-6 to TRBJ2-2; a weak D match, TRBD1 (5 bases). The CDR3 has 16 amino acids. Deletions cut 0 bases from V and 1 base from J, with 10 bases between. Germline V gene sequence: CDR1 SGHDT, CDR2 YYEEEE. CDR3 sequence (DNA): TGTGCCAGCAGCTTGGTAAGACAGCTGAACACCGGGGAGCTGTTTTTT. It translates to CASSLVRQLNTGELFF.

The J gene is TRBJ1-4, the V gene TRBV7-9; TRBD1 matches 7 bases. The CDR3 length is 15 residues. V gave up 1 base and J gave up 5 bases; unmatched junction bases: 4. Germline V CDR1 and CDR2: SEHNR, FQNEAQ (reference sequence). The CDR3 sequence is CASSLGGDSNEKLFF. The DNA for the CDR3 is TGTGCCAGCAGCTTAGGTGGGGACAGCAATGAAAAACTGTTTTTT.

For this clone: This specimen includes other DNA sequences encoding the same CDR3. The chain has TRBV7-2 and TRBJ1-3, with 7 bases that match TRBD1. The CDR3 has 15 residues. V dropped 5 bases and J dropped 0; count of bases not matched to a gene: 4. Per germline, CDR1 SGHTA and CDR2 FQGNSA. This chain's CDR3 is CASSPRTGSGNTIYF. In DNA, the CDR3 is TGTGCCAGCAGCCCCCGGACAGGCTCTGGAAACACCATATATTTT.

This clone occurred a few times. The chain links TRBV19 to TRBJ1-2; TRBD1 might be the D (6 bases). The germline V and J ends were trimmed by 6 bases and 2 bases, with 16 bases remaining between them. There are 15 residues in the CDR3. Germline assignment: CDR1 LNHDA and CDR2 SQIVND (reference sequence). CDR3 coding DNA: TGTGCCAGTAGGGGGCACGACAGGTTAAACTATGGCTACACCTTC. It encodes CASRGHDRLNYGYTF. Using reference TRBV19 and TRBJ1-2 for the parts outside the CDR3, the full variable domain is DGGITQSPKYLFRKEGQNVTLSCEQNLNHDAMYWYRQDPGQGLRLIYYSQIVNDFQKGDIAEGYSVSREKKESFPLTVTSAQKNPTAFYLCASRGHDRLNYGYTFGSGTRLTVV.

The DNA for the CDR3 is TGTGCCAGCAGCTTAGGTAGCGGGGGGCAACACAATGAGCAGTTCTTC. Its translation is CASSLGSGGQHNEQFF. V is TRBV7-2 and J is TRBJ2-1; TRBD2 matches at 10 bases. From germline, CDR1 is SGHTA and CDR2 FQGNSA. CDR3 length: 16 amino acids. Trimming at V came to 1 base and at J to 5 bases, leaving 5 bases not matched to a gene.

This clone has just a few counts. The chain joins TRBV29-1 to TRBJ2-7, with D possibly being TRBD1 (5 bases). The ends were cut back, 1 base at V and 0 bases at J, with 7 bases in the middle. This CDR3 is 13 amino acids long. Germline CDR1 and CDR2: SQVTM and ANQGSEA. The CDR3 spells CSVEAGISYEQYF. CDR3 DNA: TGCAGCGTTGAAGCAGGGATCTCCTACGAGCAGTACTTC.

The chain uses TRBV24-1 and TRBJ2-3; 8 positions match TRBD2. The CDR3 is made up of 14 amino acids. Trimming removed 3 bases from V and 8 bases from J; junction bases left unmatched: 6. CDR1 and CDR2 from the germline V gene are KGHDR and SFDVKD. This CDR3 is CATSDPATSGTQYF. DNA for the CDR3: TGTGCCACCAGTGATCCGGCCACTAGCGGTACGCAGTATTTT.

The chain recombines TRBV2 with TRBJ1-1; 9 positions match TRBD1. Unmatched junction bases numbered 4, after V lost 4 bases and J lost 4 bases. Germline V CDR1 and CDR2: SNHLY, FYNNEI. The CDR3 sequence is 14 residues long. The DNA of the CDR3 is TGTGCCAGCAGTGGGGACAGGGCGGCCACTGAAGCTTTCTTT. Translation: CASSGDRAATEAFF.

The chain joins TRBV5-6 to TRBJ1-5; tentatively, D is TRBD1 (6 bases). Deletions cut 0 bases from V and 6 bases from J, with 16 bases between. In germline, CDR1 is SGHDT, CDR2 YYEEEE. CDR3 size: 16 residues. CDR3 bases: TGTGCCAGCAGCTTGGCCAATTCAGGGGAACGTCAGCCCCAGCATTTT. It encodes CASSLANSGERQPQHF.

The chain employs TRBV2 and TRBJ2-2; TRBD1 matches at 7 bases. Germline loops: CDR1 SNHLY, CDR2 FYNNEI. V lost 3 bases and J lost 5; bases outside the gene matches: 9. The CDR3 is 16 residues long. The CDR3 spells CASSDDRVELTGELFF. The CDR3 nucleotides are TGTGCCAGCAGTGATGACAGGGTGGAACTGACCGGGGAGCTGTTTTTT.

The chain uses TRBV18 and TRBJ2-5, with 12 bases identical to TRBD1. Per the germline V gene, CDR1 is KGHSH and CDR2 is LQKENI. CDR3 length: 15 residues. V was pared by 9 bases and J by 5 bases, with 10 bases of the junction left unmatched. CDR3 residues: CASTPGQGAVETQYF. CDR3 sequence (DNA): TGTGCCAGTACACCGGGACAGGGGGCCGTGGAGACCCAGTACTTC.

The rearrangement links TRBV6-2 or TRBV6-3 to TRBJ2-7; D possibly corresponds to TRBD2 (6 bases). V gave up 2 bases and J gave up 6 bases, with 17 bases separating them. This CDR3 is built from 15 residues. Germline assignment: CDR1 MNHEY and CDR2 SVGEGT. The CDR3 spells CASSYAREVDSEQYF. CDR3 DNA sequence: TGTGCCAGCAGTTACGCGAGGGAGGTAGACTCCGAGCAGTACTTC.

This chain uses TRBV6-5 with TRBJ1-6, with D maybe TRBD1 (5 bases). The V gene lost 6 bases and the J gene lost 7 bases, with 13 bases spanning the gap. The CDR3 is 14 residues long. The V gene's germline CDR1 is MNHEY and CDR2 SVGAGI. As DNA, the CDR3 is TGTGCCAGCAGCCGAGGCGACAGCAATTCACCCCTCCACTTT. It is translated as CASSRGDSNSPLHF.

V gene TRBV2 combines with J gene TRBJ2-3; TRBD1 aligns across 10 bases. The CDR3 is 15 residues long. Germline CDR1 and CDR2: SNHLY and FYNNEI. V lost 1 base to trimming and J lost 5 bases; unmatched junction nucleotides: 3. The CDR3 loop is CASSEVTGGRDTQYF. The CDR3 DNA reads as TGTGCCAGCAGTGAAGTGACAGGGGGCAGAGATACGCAGTATTTT.

Comments on this clone: A read error may produce the germline difference seen at one junction end. The gene calls are TRBV3-1 (or the pseudogene TRBV3-2) and TRBJ2-7, with 8 nucleotides matching TRBD1. Germline-derived CDR1 and CDR2 are LGHDT and YNNKEL (reference sequence). This CDR3 region has 14 residues. The CDR3 DNA is TGTGCCAGCAGCCGCGACGGGACAGGCGGTCAGAGCCTCTTC. It yields the protein CASSRDGTGGQSLF.

The rearrangement joins TRBV19 to TRBJ2-7; TRBD1 is a possible D gene (5 bases). CDR3 size: 17 residues. V lost 5 bases to trimming and J lost 0 bases, with 20 bases between them. The germline V gene has CDR1 LNHDA and CDR2 SQIVND (reference sequence). CDR3 in amino acids: CASSEGVSLKGSYEQYF. The CDR3 DNA reads as TGTGCCAGTAGTGAAGGGGTTAGCCTCAAGGGCTCCTACGAGCAGTACTTC.

This clone was seen a single time. The gene calls are TRBV5-1 and TRBJ1-1; 11 nucleotides align to TRBD1. Germline V lookup: CDR1 SGHRS, CDR2 YFSETQ. The CDR3 is 16 residues long. The ends lost 0 bases at V and 2 bases at J; junction bases unmatched: 3. The CDR3 sequence: CASSLDWTGGNTEAFF. As DNA, the CDR3 is TGCGCCAGCAGCTTGGACTGGACAGGGGGCAACACTGAAGCTTTCTTT.